This T cell receptor beta chain came from a study of blood T cells in healthy people across ages. Study-wide context: Every two T cells gave about one barcoded beta molecule via template switching.

The donors, aged 6 to 90, were healthy Caucasians from Russia. The sample holds a few counts of this clonotype. Its antigen is unknown. Then a second PCR, running about 6 to 12 cycles, was carried out with a sample-barcoded 5' primer and a J-beta primer mix. In TCRdb, the 5' RACE reads were re-called with MiXCR into one record per CDR3 protein. The table lists around 600,000 distinct CDR3 sequences, 40% to 50% of them singletons. General study results and limits: Roughly linearly, TCR beta diversity per million T cells fell as age increased.

This TCR came from a man older than 75 in good health. The sample comprised blood.

The CDR3 DNA is TGCGCCAGCAGCTTGGAAGGCAGGGACGAGCAGTACTTC. Protein: CASSLEGRDEQYF. V and J are TRBV5-1 and TRBJ2-4, with D possibly being TRBD1 (5 bases). Judging by the DNA end, TRBJ2-7 fits better; the J call may be wrong. The CDR3 sequence is 13 residues long. From germline, CDR1 is SGHRS and CDR2 YFSETQ.